The text below deals with one T cell receptor beta chain. This clone was picked up a small number of times. Its antigen is still unknown. Base qualities are missing; no much larger clone stands one base away. After approximately eleven days of culture, CD4+ T cells were isolated with the EasySep CD4+ T cell isolation kit. Each participant got two doses of an mRNA SARS-CoV-2 vaccine, either BNT162b2 or mRNA-1273. Healthy vaccine recipients had no prior SARS-CoV-2 infection, confirmed by negative nucleocapsid antibodies before and after vaccination. On days 3 and 7, half of the culture medium was replaced with fresh IL-2-containing medium. Unless noted otherwise, every peptide stimulation condition was cultured in triplicate wells. Using Ficoll-Paque Plus gradient centrifugation, PBMC were separated from whole blood and then either used fresh or cryopreserved at -140C. Genomic DNA was extracted from cultured CD4+ T cells with the QIAamp micro DNA kit.

The sample originates from a study of vaccination effects on CD4 cells after COVID-19 (dated by TCRdb to between 2021 and 2024). About the study as a whole: The ViraFEST assay stimulated PBMC with viral peptide pools and then used TCR sequencing to identify antigen-specific CD4+ T cell clonotypes by expansion. Post-vaccine samples across the study were collected a median of 72 days after the second dose, with a range of 14 to 241. About 1.8 million PBMC per well were cultured with approximately 10 ug/ml peptides in IMDM containing about 5% human AB serum, around 10 IU/ml IL-2 and gentamicin. SARS-CoV-2 spike-specific CD4+ TCR repertoires from before and after mRNA vaccination were compared in COVID-19 convalescent patients and in infection-naive vaccine recipients. A total of 10 COVID-19 convalescent patients and a few SARS-CoV-2-naive healthy vaccine recipients were included in the full study. Cultures from other donors in the study were sequenced using the Oncomine TCR Beta short-read assay on an Illumina iSeq 100. What the authors observed across the whole study: Only a small number of convalescent patients were included, and no early post-infection timepoints were available, which limited the study. At late post-vaccination timepoints, both infection-induced and vaccine-induced clones showed marked clonal contraction, consistent with waning T cell responses. Among healthy vaccine recipients, nearly all vaccine-induced clones were SARS-CoV-2 mono-reactive, and only 1 of 255 was cross-reactive with common cold coronaviruses.

Library generation was performed with the immunoSEQ multiplex PCR assay. DNA from the cultured and isolated CD4+ T cells underwent TCR beta CDR3 sequencing. In the original analysis: Non-productive TCR sequences were removed, reads were trimmed to the CDR3 region, and CDR3s of at least 7 amino acids were retained. The MANAFEST web app was used to pick out antigen-specific clonotypes by comparing their expansion in peptide wells with that in reference cultures. To count as positive, a clone had to show expansion at FDR<0.05 compared with the reference and with all other wells, an odds ratio above 5, and a frequency above 0.1% in two replicate wells. Clonotypes significantly expanded in SARS-CoV-2 spike wells and in at least one common cold coronavirus spike condition were defined as cross-reactive. CDR3 similarity was assessed by Levenshtein distance with the stringdist R package, and unrooted trees were built with ape in R 3.6.1. Not all clones reach the TCRdb copy of this immuneACCESS table, which keeps in-frame sequences only. Checked studies attribute under half of the gap to unresolved V genes and leave the rest unexplained. That table is the source of V, J and clone size, and D and trimming were worked out from the DNA. Counted in this sample were about 40,000 clones; around two thirds of them appeared once. The ten largest clones capture under 10% of the sample.

The input for sequencing was CD4+ T cells from PBMCs cultured without peptide, taken after COVID-19 vaccination. The TCR was taken from a human donor who received a COVID-19 vaccine.

Read as DNA, the sequence is TGTGCCAGCGCCCCCGGGGTCACTGAAGCTTTCTTT. Its amino acids are CASAPGVTEAFF. The chain was built from TRBV2 and TRBJ1-1; the D gene lacks a confident call. The CDR3, from cysteine to phenylalanine, totals 12 residues. Only the CDR3 part of the read is kept: 36 bases, read in frame from the first base. CDR1 and CDR2, looked up from the germline V gene, are SNHLY and FYNNEI. The trim is 8 bases for V and 4 bases for J, with a gap of 11 bases between the germline ends.